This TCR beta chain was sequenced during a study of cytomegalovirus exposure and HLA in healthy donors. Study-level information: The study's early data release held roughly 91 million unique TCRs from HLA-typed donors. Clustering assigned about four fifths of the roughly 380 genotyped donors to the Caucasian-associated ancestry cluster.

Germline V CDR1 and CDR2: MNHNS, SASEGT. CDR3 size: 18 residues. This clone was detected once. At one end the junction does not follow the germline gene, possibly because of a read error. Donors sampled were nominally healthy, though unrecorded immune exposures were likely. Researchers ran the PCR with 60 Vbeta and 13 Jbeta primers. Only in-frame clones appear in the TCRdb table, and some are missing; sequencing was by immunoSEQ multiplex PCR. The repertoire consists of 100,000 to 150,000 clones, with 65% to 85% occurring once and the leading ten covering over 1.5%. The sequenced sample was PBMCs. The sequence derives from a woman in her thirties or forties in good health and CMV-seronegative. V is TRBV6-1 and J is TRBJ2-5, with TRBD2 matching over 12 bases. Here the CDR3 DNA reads TGTGCCAGCAGTGGTCGGCTAGCGGGAGGGCAGACCCAAGGGACCCAGTACTTC. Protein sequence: CASSGRLAGGQTQGTQYF.